This TCR beta chain was identified during a study of T cells in Graves' hyperthyroidism and ophthalmopathy. Study details: Peripheral blood collection took place at initial diagnosis, before any treatment. Notes on the study in general: Prediction of ophthalmopathy progression came a median approximately 6.5 months pre-onset.

Amplified regions were TCR beta CDR3 sequences from RNA transcripts. When the TCR CDR3 underwent first-round RT-PCR, the HTBI primer set was used. TCRdb reanalysed the multiplex PCR reads using MiXCR and keeps one entry per CDR3 protein. The sample records a few hundred thousand distinct CDR3 sequences, approximately 16% being singletons. This clonotype was seen repeatedly, ten times or more. Its antigen is unknown. The clonotype originates from a woman aged 35 to 49 with Graves' ophthalmopathy. Material for sequencing was blood.

The CDR3 region has the DNA TGTGCCAGCAGCTTCAAGACAGATACGCAGTATTTT. This gives the protein CASSFKTDTQYF. The gene calls are TRBV11-2 and TRBJ2-3; D unclear. This CDR3 has 12 residues. Trimming shortened V by 3 bases and J by 3 bases, and 4 bases separated the two germline ends. Germline V gives CDR1 SGHAT, CDR2 FQNNGV.